The sequence of this T cell receptor beta chain was determined in a study of cytomegalovirus exposure and HLA in healthy donors. The overall study: About 180 million T cells yielded some 100 million unique TCR beta sequences, as an earlier analysis found.

Study results and caveats: Later analysis showed most CMV-associated TCR beta chains appearing HLA-restricted. A later analysis linked a missense DCLRE1C variant to TCR beta V- and J-gene trimming.

CDR3 length equals 13 residues. Germline V lookup: CDR1 MNHEY, CDR2 SMNVEV (reference sequence). V was pared by 9 bases and J by 3 bases, with 5 bases of the junction left unmatched. Both 60 Vbeta primers and 13 Jbeta primers went into the PCR. Assay: immunoSEQ multiplex PCR; the TCRdb copy retains only in-frame clones and omits some. Of 110,000 to 150,000 clones listed, more than 70% were seen once; the top ten hold 2.5% to 4%. Regarding this clone: Its specificity is not known. Other DNA variants within this sample encode the same CDR3.

The sample taken for sequencing was PBMCs. V is TRBV27 and J is TRBJ1-1; 9 bases are a match to TRBD1. The receptor was derived from a man aged 40-55 years in good health and CMV-seronegative. Here the CDR3 DNA reads TGTGCCAGTAAAACAGGGGGCTACACTGAAGCTTTCTTT. Translating it yields CASKTGGYTEAFF.